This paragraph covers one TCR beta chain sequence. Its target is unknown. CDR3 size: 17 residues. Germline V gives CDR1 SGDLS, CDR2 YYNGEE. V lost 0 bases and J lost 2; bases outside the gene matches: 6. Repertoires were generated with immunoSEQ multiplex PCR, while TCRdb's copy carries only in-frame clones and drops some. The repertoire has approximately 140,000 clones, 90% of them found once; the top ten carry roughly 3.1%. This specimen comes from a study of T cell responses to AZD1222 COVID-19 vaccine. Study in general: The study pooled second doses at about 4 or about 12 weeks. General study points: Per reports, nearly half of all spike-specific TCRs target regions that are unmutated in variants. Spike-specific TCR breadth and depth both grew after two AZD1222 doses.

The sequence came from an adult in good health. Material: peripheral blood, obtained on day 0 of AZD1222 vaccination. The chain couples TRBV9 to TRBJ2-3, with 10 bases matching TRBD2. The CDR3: CASSVAGTSGITDTQYF. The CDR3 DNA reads TGTGCCAGCAGCGTAGCTGGAACTAGCGGGATCACAGATACGCAGTATTTT.